The clone carrying this T cell receptor beta chain has just one count. With 5 bases removed from V and 4 bases from J, the gap between germline ends came to 17 bases. In germline, CDR1 is SGHAT, CDR2 FQNNGV. The CDR3 covers 15 residues. This sample is part of a study of sequential checkpoint blockade in melanoma. TCRdb's copy holds only in-frame clones and misses some; the assay was immunoSEQ multiplex PCR. Of approximately 11,000 clones in the sample, approximately 80% were seen once. Treatment described: randomized to nivolumab then ipilimumab (arm A) or the reverse (arm B). Live CD3+CD8+ CD19− CD56− cells were sorted from PBMCs.

The rearrangement uses TRBV11-2 and TRBJ1-2, with TRBD1 as a possible D gene (6 bases). Sequencing used CD8+ T cells sorted from blood (inferred from file names), obtained from a patient given nivolumab and ipilimumab in sequence. This receptor was taken from a human donor with melanoma. CDR3 loop: CASSNHRETFYGYTF. The CDR3 region has the DNA TGTGCCAGCAGCAACCACAGGGAGACCTTCTATGGCTACACCTTC.